The clone carrying this TCR beta chain was found a few times. Its cognate antigen is unknown. PCR was performed using 60 Vbeta and 13 Jbeta primers. Only in-frame clones appear in the TCRdb table, and some are missing; sequencing was by immunoSEQ multiplex PCR. Among 90,000 to 120,000 clones listed, over 75% were seen once. The data belong to a study of cytomegalovirus exposure and HLA in healthy donors. Regarding the study as a whole: Associated with HLA alleles at 0.05 false discovery rate in a later analysis were around 17,000 TCR beta sequences. The majority of TCR sequences were rare, yet some public TCRs appeared in many donors.

The specimen sequenced was PBMCs. This receptor was taken from a male donor in good health and CMV-seronegative.

CDR3 nucleotides: TGTGCCAGCAGTGACGGTGGGCAGTTCTTC. Encoded protein: CASSDGGQFF. The chain combines TRBV2 with TRBJ2-1; D remains ambiguous. Germline CDR1 is SNHLY and CDR2 is FYNNEI. Trimming stripped 3 bases from V and 12 bases from J, with 6 bases between. The CDR3 is 10 residues long.